This T cell receptor (beta chain) was found in a study of identifying expanded T cells in peripheral blood. Germline lookup yields CDR1 SGHRS and CDR2 YFSETQ. Trimming cost V 0 bases and J 5 bases, with 12 bases left between them. This CDR3 contains 14 residues. Collection occurred without any documented infections or immune events in donors. The method was immunoSEQ multiplex PCR; TCRdb's version includes in-frame clones alone and lacks a portion of them. There are fewer than 65,000 clones in the sample; around 87% occur only once, and less than 5.5% lies in the top ten. The sequenced material came from blood. The rearrangement links TRBV5-1 to TRBJ2-7; tentative D call: TRBD2 (6 bases). The source is a person aged 18-69 years in good health. CDR3 region: CASSLAAGYDEQYF. The CDR3 nucleotides are TGCGCCAGCAGCTTGGCTGCGGGATACGACGAGCAGTACTTC. Filled out from reference TRBV5-1 and TRBJ2-7, the complete variable domain reads KAGVTQTPRYLIKTRGQQVTLSCSPISGHRSVSWYQQTPGQGLQFLFEYFSETQRNKGNFPGRFSGRQFSNSRSEMNVSTLELGDSALYLCASSLAAGYDEQYFGPGTRLTVT.